This section outlines one T cell receptor (beta chain) sequence together with its context. What it binds is not known. The CDR3 spans 16 residues. V gave up 2 bases and J gave up 0 bases; unmatched junction bases: 3. Per germline, CDR1 SGHTA and CDR2 FQGNSA. In preparing bulk TCR libraries, previously described methods and listed TCR primers were used. TCRdb reanalysed the PCR reads using MiXCR and keeps one entry per CDR3 protein. The sample records approximately 550,000 distinct CDR3 sequences, roughly 23% being singletons. This sample is part of a study of molecular identifiers for immune sequencing clone quantification. Background on the study: Sequencing covered four of five parts into which replicate RNA from roughly 20,000 or 100,000 naive CD8 cells was split.

The study's findings and limits: Effector cells had over 99% of their molecules in clones above 20 RNA copies, while naive cells had under 1%.

The clonotype was recovered from a human donor in good health. Some libraries in this study had Jurkat cell RNA spiked in. Material for sequencing was naive CD8+ T cells from blood, with Jurkat cell RNA spiked in. As for subset: FACS-sorted CD8+CD4-CCR7+CD45RA+ naive T cells. V usage is TRBV7-2 and J usage is TRBJ2-2, with 7 bases aligning to TRBD2. The CDR3 loop reads CASSLWGGPNTGELFF. The CDR3 DNA follows: TGTGCCAGCAGCTTATGGGGGGGACCGAACACCGGGGAGCTGTTTTTT. Filled out from reference TRBV7-2 and TRBJ2-2, the complete variable domain reads GAGVSQSPSNKVTEKGKDVELRCDPISGHTALYWYRQSLGQGLEFLIYFQGNSAPDKSGLPSDRFSAERTGGSVSTLTIQRTQQEDSAVYLCASSLWGGPNTGELFFGEGSRLTVL.